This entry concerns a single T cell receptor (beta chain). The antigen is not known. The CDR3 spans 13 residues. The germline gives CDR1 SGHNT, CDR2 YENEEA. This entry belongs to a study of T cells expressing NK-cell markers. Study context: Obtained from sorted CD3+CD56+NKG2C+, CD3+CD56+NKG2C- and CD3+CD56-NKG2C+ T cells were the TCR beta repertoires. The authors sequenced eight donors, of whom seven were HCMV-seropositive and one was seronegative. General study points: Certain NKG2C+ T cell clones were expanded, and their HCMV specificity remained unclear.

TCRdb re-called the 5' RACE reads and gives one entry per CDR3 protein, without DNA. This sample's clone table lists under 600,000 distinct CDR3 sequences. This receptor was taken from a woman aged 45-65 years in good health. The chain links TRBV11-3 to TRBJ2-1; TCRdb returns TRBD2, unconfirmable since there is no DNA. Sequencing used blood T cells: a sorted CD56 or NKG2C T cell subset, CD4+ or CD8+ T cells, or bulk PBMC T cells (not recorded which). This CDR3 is CASSLDSPNEQFF.